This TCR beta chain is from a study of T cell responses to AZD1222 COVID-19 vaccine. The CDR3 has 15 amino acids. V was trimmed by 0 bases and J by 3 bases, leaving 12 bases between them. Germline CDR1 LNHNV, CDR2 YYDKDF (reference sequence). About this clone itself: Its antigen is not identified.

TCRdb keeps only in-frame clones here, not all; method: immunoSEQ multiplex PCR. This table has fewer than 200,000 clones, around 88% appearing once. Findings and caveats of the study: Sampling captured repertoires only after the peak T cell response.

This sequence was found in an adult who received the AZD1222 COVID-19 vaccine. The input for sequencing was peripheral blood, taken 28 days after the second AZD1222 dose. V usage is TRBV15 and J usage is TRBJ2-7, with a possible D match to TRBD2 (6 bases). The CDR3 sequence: CATSRDRVSGYEQYF. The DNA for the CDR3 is TGTGCCACCAGCAGAGACAGGGTTAGCGGCTACGAGCAGTACTTC.